This record concerns one TCR beta chain sequence. This table comes from immunoSEQ multiplex PCR, and its TCRdb copy is limited to in-frame clones, with some not included. The sample consists of about 81,000 clones, 95% to 97% of them appearing once. This CDR3 has 13 residues. CDR1 is SGHRS, CDR2 YFSETQ, per germline. Trimming took off 4 bases at V and 3 bases at J, with 10 bases between the two ends. This entry is derived from a study of technical replicates of blood from several donors. This rearrangement joins TRBV5-1 to TRBJ2-5; tentatively, D is TRBD2 (5 bases). The sample was T cells isolated from PBMCs. The receptor's source is a human donor in good health. CDR3 nucleotide sequence: TGCGCCAGCAGCGGAACTAGTAAAGAGACCCAGTACTTC. It translates to CASSGTSKETQYF. Based on the CDR3 plus reference TRBV5-1 and TRBJ2-5, the full variable domain is KAGVTQTPRYLIKTRGQQVTLSCSPISGHRSVSWYQQTPGQGLQFLFEYFSETQRNKGNFPGRFSGRQFSNSRSEMNVSTLELGDSALYLCASSGTSKETQYFGPGTRLLVL.